The sequence of this T cell receptor beta chain was determined in a study of T cell responses to AZD1222 COVID-19 vaccine (dated by TCRdb to the early 2020s). Concerning the study at large: A total of 230 to 250 trial participants underwent TCR sequencing, of whom 200 to 220 received two doses of AZD1222 and about 25 received two doses of the MenACWY control vaccine. Enrollment into the trials was organized by age into subgroups of 18-55, 56-69 and 70-plus years, and those subgroups contained roughly 150, 30 and 60 TCR-sequenced participants, respectively. Overall results and qualifications from the work: Vaccine-associated CD4 TCRs spanned the whole spike protein, with dominant responses in regions 160-218 and 743-854. After two AZD1222 doses, spike-specific TCR breadth and depth were significantly higher than at day 0 and than in MenACWY recipients. Reportedly, close to half of the unique spike-specific TCRs recognized epitopes lying outside the regions that are mutated in the B.1.351 and B.1.1.7 variants. Conclusions about previously exposed vaccinees are limited because only a handful of AZD1222 recipients were SARS-CoV-2 seropositive at baseline. Participants were mostly white British, with more females than males. The authors suggested clonal diversity may have been underestimated. In the small 56-69-year group, the increase in depth fell short of significance, most likely because of low power. Because no day 14 peak-response samples were available, repertoires were characterized only after the peak T cell response.

For this clone: Its antigen remains undetermined. Base qualities are not recorded, but no much larger clone differs from it by a single base.

From the germline V gene, CDR1 is SGDLS and CDR2 is YYNGEE. V and J lose 6 bases and 5 bases, and a span of 21 bases separates them. Its CDR3 holds 15 amino acids, cysteine through phenylalanine. The sequence is cut down to CDR3 DNA, 45 bases in frame from base 1. The CDR3 regions of human TCRbeta chains were subjected to immunosequencing. Regarding the original processing steps: Repertoire TCRs were matched against a reference library of SARS-CoV-2-specific TCRs generated with the MIRA antigen-specificity platform. Breadth was defined as the fraction of unique TCRs that were SARS-CoV-2-associated. Depth was defined as the fraction of total T cells that were SARS-CoV-2-associated. Each spike-specific TCR was assigned to its reactive spike region and to a CD4 or CD8 class using the MIRA data. Log10-transformed breadth and depth values were compared by one-way ANOVA with Sidak's multiple comparisons tests. What TCRdb holds here is the immuneACCESS table cut down to in-frame rearrangements. Part of the clones is not present; checked against another copy, under half of the missing clones reflect an unresolved V gene, and the others are unexplained. Clone size and the V and J calls come from that table; the DNA yielded D and trimming. This sample has approximately 190,000 clones in its table, and around 86% of those were observed once. Clones ranked in the top ten supply 2.5% to 3% of the sample.

The time point label on this specimen signifies: baseline before first vaccination. Read against the paper, the sample's treatment or condition label means: meningococcal conjugate vaccine given as trial control. Samples from vaccinated people were obtained from the UK trials COV001 and COV002, which included a single-blind randomized controlled phase 2/3 trial of AZD1222 (ChAdOx1 nCoV-19) in healthy adults. For TCRbeta chain sequencing, PBMC samples from trial participants were taken at day 0 and at day 28 after the second dose. The sequence is built from TRBV9 and TRBJ2-7; matching of 7 bases hints at TRBD2 as the D gene. Sequences were derived from peripheral blood, sampled on day 0 of MenACWY control vaccination. The origin of this receptor is an adult in good health. The nucleotide sequence is TGTGCCAGCACCGAGGGGGGGCGGAATCACGACGAGCAGTACTTC. This sequence encodes CASTEGGRNHDEQYF.